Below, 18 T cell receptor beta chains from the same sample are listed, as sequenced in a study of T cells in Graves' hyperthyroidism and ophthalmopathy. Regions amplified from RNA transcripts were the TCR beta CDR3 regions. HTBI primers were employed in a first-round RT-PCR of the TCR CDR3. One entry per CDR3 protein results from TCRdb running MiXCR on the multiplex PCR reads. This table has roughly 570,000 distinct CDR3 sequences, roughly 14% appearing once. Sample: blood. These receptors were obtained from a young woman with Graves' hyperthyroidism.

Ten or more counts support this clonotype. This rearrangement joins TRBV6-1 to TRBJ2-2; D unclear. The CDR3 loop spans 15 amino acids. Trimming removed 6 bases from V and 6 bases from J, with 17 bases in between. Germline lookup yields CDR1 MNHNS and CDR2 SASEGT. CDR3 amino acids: CASSSRQLHPGELFF. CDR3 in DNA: TGTGCCAGCAGCTCCAGACAACTCCACCCCGGGGAGCTGTTTTTT.

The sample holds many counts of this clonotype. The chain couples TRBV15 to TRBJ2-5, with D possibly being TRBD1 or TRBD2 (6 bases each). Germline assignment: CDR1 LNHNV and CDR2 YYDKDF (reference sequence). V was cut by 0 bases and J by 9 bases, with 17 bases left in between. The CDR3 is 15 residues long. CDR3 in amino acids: CATSREEGDSQAQYF. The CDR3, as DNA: TGTGCCACCAGCAGAGAGGAGGGGGATTCTCAGGCCCAGTACTTC.

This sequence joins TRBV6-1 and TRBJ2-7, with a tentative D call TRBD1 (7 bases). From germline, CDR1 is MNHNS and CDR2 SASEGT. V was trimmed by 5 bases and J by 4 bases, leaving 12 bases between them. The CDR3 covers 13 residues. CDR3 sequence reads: CASSQGGRYEQYF. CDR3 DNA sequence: TGTGCCAGCAGTCAGGGGGGCCGATACGAGCAGTACTTC.

The CDR3: CAWQGQSNQPQHF. The CDR3 nucleotides are TGTGCCTGGCAAGGACAGAGCAATCAGCCCCAGCATTTT. The chain employs TRBV30 and TRBJ1-5, with D possibly being TRBD1 (6 bases). The V gene lost 5 bases and the J gene lost 1 base, with 9 bases spanning the gap. The CDR3 is 13 residues long. Germline V gene data show CDR1 as GTSNPN and CDR2 as SVGIG (reference sequence). Supplemented by reference TRBV30 and TRBJ1-5, the full variable domain reads SQTIHQWPATLVQPVGSPLSLECTVEGTSNPNLYWYRQAAGRGLQLLFYSVGIGQISSEVPQNLSASRPQDRQFILSSKKLLLSDSGFYLCAWQGQSNQPQHFGDGTRLSIL.

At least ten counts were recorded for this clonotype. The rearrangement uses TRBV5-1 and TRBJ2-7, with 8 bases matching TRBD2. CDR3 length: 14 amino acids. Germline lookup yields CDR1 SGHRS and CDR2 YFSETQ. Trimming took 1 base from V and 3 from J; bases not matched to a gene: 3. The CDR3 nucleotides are TGCGCCAGCAGCTTGACGGGGGGGAACTACGAGCAGTACTTC. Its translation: CASSLTGGNYEQYF.

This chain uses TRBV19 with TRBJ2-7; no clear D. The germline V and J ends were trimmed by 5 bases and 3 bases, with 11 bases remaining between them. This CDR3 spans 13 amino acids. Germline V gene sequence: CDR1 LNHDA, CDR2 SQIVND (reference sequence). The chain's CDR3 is CASSLRTLYEQYF. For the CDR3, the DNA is TGTGCCAGTAGTCTAAGGACCCTCTACGAGCAGTACTTC.

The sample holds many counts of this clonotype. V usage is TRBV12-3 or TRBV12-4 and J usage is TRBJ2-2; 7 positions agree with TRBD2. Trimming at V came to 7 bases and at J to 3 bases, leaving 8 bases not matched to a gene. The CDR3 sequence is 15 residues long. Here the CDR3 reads CASTPSGRYTGELFF. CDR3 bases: TGTGCCAGCACCCCATCCGGGAGGTACACCGGGGAGCTGTTTTTT.

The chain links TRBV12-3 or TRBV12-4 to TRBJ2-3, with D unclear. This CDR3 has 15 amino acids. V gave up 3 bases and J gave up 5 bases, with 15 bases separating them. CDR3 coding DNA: TGTGCCAGCAGTTTTTCGGGCAAAGGCATAGATACGCAGTATTTT. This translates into CASSFSGKGIDTQYF.

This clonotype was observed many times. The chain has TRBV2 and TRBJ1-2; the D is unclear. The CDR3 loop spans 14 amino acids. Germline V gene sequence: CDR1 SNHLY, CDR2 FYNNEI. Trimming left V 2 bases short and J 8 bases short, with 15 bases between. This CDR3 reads CASSELRPRGGYTF. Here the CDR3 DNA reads TGTGCCAGCAGTGAACTCAGGCCTCGTGGGGGCTACACCTTC.

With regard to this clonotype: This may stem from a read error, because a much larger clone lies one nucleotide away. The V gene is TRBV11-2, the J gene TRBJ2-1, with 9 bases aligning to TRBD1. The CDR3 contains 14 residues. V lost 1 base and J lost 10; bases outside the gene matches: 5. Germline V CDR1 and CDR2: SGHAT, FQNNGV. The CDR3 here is CASSLGDRDYEQFF. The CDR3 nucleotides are TGTGCCAGCAGCTTAGGGGACAGGGACTACGAGCAGTTCTTC.

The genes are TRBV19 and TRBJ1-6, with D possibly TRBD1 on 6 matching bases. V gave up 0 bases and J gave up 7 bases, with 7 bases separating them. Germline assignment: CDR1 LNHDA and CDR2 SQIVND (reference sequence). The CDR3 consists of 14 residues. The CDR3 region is CASSIDRGNSPLHF. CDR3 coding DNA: TGTGCCAGTAGTATAGACAGGGGAAATTCACCCCTCCACTTT.

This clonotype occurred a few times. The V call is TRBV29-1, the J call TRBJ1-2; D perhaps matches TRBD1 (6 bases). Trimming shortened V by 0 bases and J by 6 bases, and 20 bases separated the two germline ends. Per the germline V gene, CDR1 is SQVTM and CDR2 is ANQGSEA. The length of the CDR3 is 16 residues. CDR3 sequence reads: CSVEDPQKTGNDGYTF. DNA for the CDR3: TGCAGCGTTGAAGATCCCCAAAAGACAGGAAACGATGGCTACACCTTC.

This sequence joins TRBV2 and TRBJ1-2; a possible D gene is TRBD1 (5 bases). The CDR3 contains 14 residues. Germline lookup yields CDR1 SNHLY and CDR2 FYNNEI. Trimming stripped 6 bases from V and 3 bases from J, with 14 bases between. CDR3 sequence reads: CASRGEGYHYGYTF. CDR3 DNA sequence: TGTGCCAGCAGGGGGGAGGGATACCACTATGGCTACACCTTC.

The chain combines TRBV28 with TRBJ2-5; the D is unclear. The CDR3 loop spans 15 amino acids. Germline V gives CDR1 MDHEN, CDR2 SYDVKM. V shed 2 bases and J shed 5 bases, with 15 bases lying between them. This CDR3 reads CASSLTASFGETQYF. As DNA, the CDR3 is TGTGCCAGCAGTTTAACAGCGAGCTTCGGTGAGACCCAGTACTTC.

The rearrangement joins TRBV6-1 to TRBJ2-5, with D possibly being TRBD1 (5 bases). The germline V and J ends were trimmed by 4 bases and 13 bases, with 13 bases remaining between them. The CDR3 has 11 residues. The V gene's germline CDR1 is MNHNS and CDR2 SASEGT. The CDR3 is CASSVGALGYF. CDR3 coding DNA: TGTGCCAGCAGTGTAGGGGCCCTTGGGTACTTC.

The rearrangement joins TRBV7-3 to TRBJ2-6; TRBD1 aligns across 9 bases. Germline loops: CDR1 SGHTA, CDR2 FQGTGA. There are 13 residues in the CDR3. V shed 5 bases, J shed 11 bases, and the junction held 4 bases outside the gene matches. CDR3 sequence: CASSLRDRDVLTF. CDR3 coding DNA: TGTGCCAGCAGCCTCCGGGACAGGGACGTCCTGACTTTC.

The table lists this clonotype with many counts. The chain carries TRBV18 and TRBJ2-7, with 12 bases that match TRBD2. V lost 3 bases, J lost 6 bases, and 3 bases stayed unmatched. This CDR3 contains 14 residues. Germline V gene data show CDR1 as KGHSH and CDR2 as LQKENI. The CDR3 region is CASSPTSGSGEQYF. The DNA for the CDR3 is TGTGCCAGCTCACCGACTAGCGGGAGCGGCGAGCAGTACTTC.

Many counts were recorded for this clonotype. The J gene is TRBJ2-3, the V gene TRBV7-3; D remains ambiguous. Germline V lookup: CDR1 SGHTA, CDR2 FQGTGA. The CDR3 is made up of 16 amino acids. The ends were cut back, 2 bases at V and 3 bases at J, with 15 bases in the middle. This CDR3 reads CASSLSTQAGTDTQYF. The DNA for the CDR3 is TGTGCCAGCAGCTTATCAACCCAGGCCGGAACAGATACGCAGTATTTT.